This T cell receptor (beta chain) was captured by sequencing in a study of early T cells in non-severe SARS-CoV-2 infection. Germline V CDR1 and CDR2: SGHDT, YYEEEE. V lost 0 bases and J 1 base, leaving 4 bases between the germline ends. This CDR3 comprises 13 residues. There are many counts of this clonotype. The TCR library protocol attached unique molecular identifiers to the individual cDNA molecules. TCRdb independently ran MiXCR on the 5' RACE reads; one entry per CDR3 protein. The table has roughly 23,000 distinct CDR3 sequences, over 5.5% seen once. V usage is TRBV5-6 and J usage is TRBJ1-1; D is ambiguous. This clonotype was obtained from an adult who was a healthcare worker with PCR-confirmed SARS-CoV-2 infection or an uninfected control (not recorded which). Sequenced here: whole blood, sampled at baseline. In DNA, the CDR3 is TGTGCCAGCAGCTTGGATACGAACACTGAAGCTTTCTTT. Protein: CASSLDTNTEAFF.